This T cell receptor beta chain appears in the sequencing data of a study of vaccination and CD4 T cells after COVID-19. Indicated treatment: roughly 11-day PBMC culture with coronavirus spike peptide pools or control peptides (ViraFEST assay). The CDR3 spans 14 residues. Per germline, CDR1 ENHRY and CDR2 SYGVKD. Trimming removed 4 bases at V and 1 base at J, with 8 bases between. On this clonotype: Its antigen remains unknown.

The Oncomine TCR Beta short-read assay was applied to DNA of cultured CD4+ T cells. The authors extracted genomic DNA from cultured CD4+ T cells. TCRdb recomputed calls from the PCR reads with MiXCR, one row per CDR3 protein. Among 17,000 or so distinct CDR3 sequences listed, 45% to 50% were seen once. Study outcomes and limitations: A relatively small number of convalescent patients were studied, and no early post-infection timepoints were included.

The rearrangement links TRBV10-3 to TRBJ1-5; D call uncertain. This TCR derives from a human donor who received a COVID-19 vaccine. The starting material was CD4+ T cells from blood, cultured in vitro, obtained before SARS-CoV-2 vaccination. DNA of the CDR3: TGTGCCATCAGTGTAGGCCAGAGCAATCAGCCCCAGCATTTT. This sequence encodes CAISVGQSNQPQHF.